A selection of T cell receptor beta chains follows, all from one sample in a study of CD8+CD57+ T cells in acquired aplastic anemia. TCRdb re-called the reads with MiXCR, one entry per CDR3 protein. The table shows over 150,000 distinct CDR3 sequences, with under 55% occurring only once. Sequencing was performed on sorted CD4+, CD8+, or CD8+CD57+ T cells (not recorded which) from PBMCs. These receptors were taken from a human donor with aplastic anemia. Each CDR3 is given with its conserved first and last residue. A D gene is named only where the DNA matches it firmly. Only some rows state a clone size, as once, few, many or a class for expanded clones.

V gene	J gene	clone size	D gene	CDR3 DNA	CDR3 protein
TRBV6-1	TRBJ2-2	few	-	TGTGCCAGCAGTCGGGCCCGAGGAGGGGAGCTGTTTTTT	CASSRARGGELFF
TRBV24-1	TRBJ2-7	few	-	TGTGCCACCAGTGATAGGACACGCTCCTACGAGCAGTACTTC	CATSDRTRSYEQYF
TRBV4-3	TRBJ2-1	-	-	TGCGCCAGCAGCCAAGATCGGAGTTTAGGGTGGGGTGAGCAGTTCTTC	CASSQDRSLGWGEQFF
TRBV15	TRBJ2-2	few	TRBD2	TGTGCCACCAGCAGTGTGGCGGGGAGCGGGAGTGGCGGGGAGCTGTTTTTT	CATSSVAGSGSGGELFF
TRBV11-2	TRBJ2-1	many	TRBD2	TGTGCCAGCAGCTTAGGAAGTTGGGGGGGAGAGAATGAGCAGTTCTTC	CASSLGSWGGENEQFF
TRBV7-2	TRBJ2-7	-	-	TGTGCCAGCAGCTTACCGGCCGCAAACGAGCAGTACTTC	CASSLPAANEQYF
TRBV10-3	TRBJ2-3	-	-	TGTGCCATCAGTGAGCAGGGCACAGATACGCAGTATTTT	CAISEQGTDTQYF
TRBV15	TRBJ2-3	-	-	TGTGCCACCAGCAGCGAAGTTTACACAGATACGCAGTATTTT	CATSSEVYTDTQYF
TRBV19	TRBJ2-4	many	-	TGTGCCAGTACCGTTTTAAAGGGCCGGGAAAACATTCAGTACTTC	CASTVLKGRENIQYF
TRBV7-2	TRBJ2-7	few	TRBD2	TGTGCCAGCAGCCCGGGGGGTCGGCAGTACTTC	CASSPGGRQYF
TRBV29-1	TRBJ1-4	-	TRBD1	TGCAGCGTGTTGACAGGGGGCGATGAAAAACTGTTTTTT	CSVLTGGDEKLFF
TRBV29-1	TRBJ1-1	many	-	TGCAGCGTCAGTGAGGGAGTAGGTGAAGCTTTCTTT	CSVSEGVGEAFF
TRBV7-3	TRBJ2-1	many	-	TGTGCCAGCAGCCCGTCGTGGCTAGCGAGAAACAATGAGCAGTTCTTC	CASSPSWLARNNEQFF
TRBV6-1	TRBJ1-4	few	-	TGTGCCAGCAGCCGGGGGGGACGGGAAAAACTGTTTTTT	CASSRGGREKLFF
TRBV24-1	TRBJ2-7	-	TRBD2	TGTGCCACCTCCTTAGCGGGAGGCGTCGAGCAGTACTTC	CATSLAGGVEQYF
TRBV19	TRBJ1-1	few	-	TGTGCCAGTAGTACCCGGGGTTTGGGGGCTTTCTTT	CASSTRGLGAFF
TRBV2	TRBJ1-1	-	-	TGTGCCAGTGCTGGGAACAGGGAGACTGAAGCTTTCTTT	CASAGNRETEAFF
TRBV25-1	TRBJ1-1	-	-	TGTGCCAGCAGCCAACCCGGGGCCTATGAAGCTTTCTTT	CASSQPGAYEAFF
TRBV6-2/TRBV6-3	TRBJ1-5	many	TRBD1	TGTGCCAGCAGTTTACGGAGGGACAGGGGGCCGAGGCATCAGCCCCAGCATTTT	CASSLRRDRGPRHQPQHF
TRBV2	TRBJ2-5	-	-	TGTGCCAGCAGTGAAAAGTCCCGGTGGGAGACCCAGTACTTC	CASSEKSRWETQYF
TRBV25-1	TRBJ2-7	-	-	TGTGCCAGCAGTACCTCTCTAGCGCTTGAGCAGTACTTC	CASSTSLALEQYF
TRBV24-1	TRBJ2-1	many	TRBD2	TGTGCCACCGGGAGGGGAGGCTACAATGAGCAGTTCTTC	CATGRGGYNEQFF
TRBV19	TRBJ1-2	many	TRBD1	TGTGCCAGTAGTTTCTTGACAGGGGCCGCCTATGGCTACACCTTC	CASSFLTGAAYGYTF
TRBV11-1	TRBJ2-1	many	-	TGTGCCAGCAGCCCACAGATGCCTGACTTGCACTACAATGAGCAGTTCTTC	CASSPQMPDLHYNEQFF
TRBV11-2	TRBJ2-5	many	-	TGTGCCAGCAGCTCACCGATTAACTTTCAAGAGACCCAGTACTTC	CASSSPINFQETQYF
TRBV2	TRBJ2-5	-	-	TGTGCCAGCAGTCTCAGGCCCCAAGAGACCCAGTACTTC	CASSLRPQETQYF
TRBV29-1	TRBJ2-1	-	-	TGCAACGTTGTTGTCGAAATGGTGTTTGGCGAGCAGTTCTTC	CNVVVEMVFGEQFF
TRBV20-1	TRBJ1-1	many	-	TGCAGTGCGATAGACGAGAGGACTGAAGCTTTCTTT	CSAIDERTEAFF
TRBV5-1	TRBJ1-2	-	-	TGCGCCAGCAGCACCCGAACAGGGTTCCGTGGCTACACCTTC	CASSTRTGFRGYTF
TRBV14	TRBJ2-1	many	-	TGTGCCAGCAGCCAAGTACCCTTCCGAGGGCAGTTCTTC	CASSQVPFRGQFF
TRBV7-8	TRBJ1-1	-	-	TGTGCCAGCATCCTGGACATCAGGGCTTTCTTT	CASILDIRAFF
TRBV20-1	TRBJ2-3	many	-	TGCAGTGCTAGAGATGAGGGGGCAGATACGCAGTATTTT	CSARDEGADTQYF
TRBV6-5	TRBJ1-2	few	-	TGTGCCAGCAGTTACATCCGAGGGGCCGGGGTCTATGGCTACACCTTC	CASSYIRGAGVYGYTF
TRBV7-9	TRBJ1-6	-	-	TGTGCCAGCAGCCTAGAGGGGTCACCCCTCCACTTT	CASSLEGSPLHF
TRBV24-1	TRBJ2-5	many	-	TGTGCCACCAGTGACTCGGGCGGAGCAGGGACCCAGTACTTC	CATSDSGGAGTQYF
TRBV12-5	TRBJ2-1	-	-	TGTGCTAGTGGTTTATTACAGGGGAGGGGCAATGAGCAGTTCTTC	CASGLLQGRGNEQFF
TRBV18	TRBJ2-3	few	-	TGTGCCAGCTCACCACGTCCCTCCTCCTACGTAACGCAGTATTTT	CASSPRPSSYVTQYF
TRBV2	TRBJ1-2	-	-	TGTGCCAGATCTGAGGACAGTAACTATGGCTACACCTTC	CARSEDSNYGYTF
TRBV10-1	TRBJ2-4	few	-	TGCGCCAGCAGTGAGCCTCCAGGGAAAGGGGCCAAAAACATTCAGTACTTC	CASSEPPGKGAKNIQYF
TRBV25-1	TRBJ2-7	few	-	TGTGCCAGCAGTGACTTGGACCCCGCGAACAGGGATCGAGGCTACGAGCAGTACTTC	CASSDLDPANRDRGYEQYF
TRBV28	TRBJ2-7	many	-	TGTGCCAGCGTTGAGGGGCCCCCCGATTCCTACGAGCAGTACTTC	CASVEGPPDSYEQYF
TRBV9	TRBJ2-1	many	-	TGTGCCAGCAGCGTGGGTAGCGGTCACTACAATGAGCAGTTCTTC	CASSVGSGHYNEQFF
TRBV2	TRBJ1-1	many	-	TGTGCCAGCAGTGAAGCAGGTTTGTCAATCGAAGCTTTCTTT	CASSEAGLSIEAFF
TRBV20-1	TRBJ1-1	many	TRBD1	TGCAGTGCCCACCAGGGGGATAACACTGAAGCTTTCTTT	CSAHQGDNTEAFF
TRBV6-1	TRBJ1-1	many	-	TGTGCCAGCAGTCCAGGGCTCGGGACTGAAGCTTTCTTT	CASSPGLGTEAFF
TRBV2	TRBJ2-2	once	TRBD1	TGTGCCAGCAGTACAGGGGGGCACACCGGGGAGCTGTTTTTT	CASSTGGHTGELFF
TRBV6-4	TRBJ2-3	many	-	TGTGCCAGCAGTGACATTCCCACAGATACGCAGTATTTT	CASSDIPTDTQYF
TRBV20-1	TRBJ2-5	-	TRBD2	TGCAGTGCCCCGAGCCGGACTAGCGGGTTGAACGGGGGAGAGACCCAGTACTTC	CSAPSRTSGLNGGETQYF
TRBV2	TRBJ2-7	-	TRBD2	TGTGCCAGCTCCGGGACTAGTGGGAGGAGCGAGCAGTACTTC	CASSGTSGRSEQYF
TRBV5-4	TRBJ1-2	once	TRBD1	TGTGCCAGCAGCTTGGACCGGGACAGAGGCTACACCTTC	CASSLDRDRGYTF
TRBV2	TRBJ2-7	-	-	TGTGCCAGGAAAGGGCAGGGACCGGAAGAGCAGTACTTC	CARKGQGPEEQYF
TRBV6-4	TRBJ2-6	many	-	TGTGCCAGCAGTCACCGCTCTGGGGCCAACGTCCTGACTTTC	CASSHRSGANVLTF
TRBV10-3	TRBJ2-7	-	TRBD1	TGTGCCATCAGTGGCTTTCTAGGACAGGGGTCCCACGAGCAGTACTTC	CAISGFLGQGSHEQYF
TRBV15	TRBJ2-3	-	TRBD1	TGCGCCACCAGCAGGTACACCACCGGGACAGGGGACGCAGATACGCAGTATTTT	CATSRYTTGTGDADTQYF
TRBV5-1	TRBJ1-4	once	-	TGCGCCAGCAGCTTGAGTCAGGGTCTCACCACTAATGAAAAACTGTTTTTT	CASSLSQGLTTNEKLFF
TRBV2	TRBJ2-7	-	-	TGTGCCAGCAGCCAAGATGGAGGGGCCTCCTACGAGCAGTACTTC	CASSQDGGASYEQYF
TRBV24-1	TRBJ2-7	few	-	TGTGCCACCAGTGCCGGAGGACCCTACGAGCAGTACTTC	CATSAGGPYEQYF
TRBV20-1	TRBJ2-1	-	TRBD2	TGCAGTGCTAAGGGGACTAGCGGGAGGGCCTCCTACAATGAGCAGTTCTTC	CSAKGTSGRASYNEQFF
TRBV29-1	TRBJ1-1	few	TRBD1	TGCAGCGTGGGGACAGGGGCCACTGAAGCTTTCTTT	CSVGTGATEAFF